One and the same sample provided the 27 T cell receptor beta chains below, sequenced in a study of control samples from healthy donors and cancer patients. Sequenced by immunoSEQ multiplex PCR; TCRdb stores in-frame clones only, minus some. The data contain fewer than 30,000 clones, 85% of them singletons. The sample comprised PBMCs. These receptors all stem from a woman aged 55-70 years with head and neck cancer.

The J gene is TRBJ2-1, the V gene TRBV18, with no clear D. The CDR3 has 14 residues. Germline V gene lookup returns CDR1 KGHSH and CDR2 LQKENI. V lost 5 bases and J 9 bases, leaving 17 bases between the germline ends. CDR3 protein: CASSTTIREGEQFF. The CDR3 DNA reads TGTGCCAGCTCAACCACCATAAGGGAAGGTGAGCAGTTCTTC.

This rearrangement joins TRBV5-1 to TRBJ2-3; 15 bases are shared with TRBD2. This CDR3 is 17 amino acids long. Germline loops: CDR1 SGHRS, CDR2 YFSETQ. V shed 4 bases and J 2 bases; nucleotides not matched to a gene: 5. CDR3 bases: TGCGCCAGCAGCCTTGGGACTAGCGGGGGGCCCACAGATACGCAGTATTTT. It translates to CASSLGTSGGPTDTQYF. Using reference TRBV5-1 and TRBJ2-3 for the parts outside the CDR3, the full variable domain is KAGVTQTPRYLIKTRGQQVTLSCSPISGHRSVSWYQQTPGQGLQFLFEYFSETQRNKGNFPGRFSGRQFSNSRSEMNVSTLELGDSALYLCASSLGTSGGPTDTQYFGPGTRLTVL.

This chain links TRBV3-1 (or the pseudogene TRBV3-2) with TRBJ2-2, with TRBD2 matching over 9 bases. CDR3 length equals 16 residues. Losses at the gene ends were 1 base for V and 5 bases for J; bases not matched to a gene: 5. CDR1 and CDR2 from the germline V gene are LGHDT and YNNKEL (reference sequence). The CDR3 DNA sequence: TGTGCCAGCAGCCAAGTCACAGCGGGGGGAACCGGGGAGCTGTTTTTT. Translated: CASSQVTAGGTGELFF.

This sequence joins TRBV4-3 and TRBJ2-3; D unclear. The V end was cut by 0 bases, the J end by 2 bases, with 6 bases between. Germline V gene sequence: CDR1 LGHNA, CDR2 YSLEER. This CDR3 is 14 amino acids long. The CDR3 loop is CASSQEGLTDTQYF. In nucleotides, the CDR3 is TGCGCCAGCAGCCAAGAGGGCCTCACAGATACGCAGTATTTT.

The CDR3 here is CASSLYGAASNQPQHF. The CDR3 bases are TGTGCCAGCTCACTTTACGGGGCGGCTAGCAATCAGCCCCAGCATTTT. V and J are TRBV18 and TRBJ1-5; D is possibly TRBD1 (5 bases). In germline, CDR1 is KGHSH, CDR2 LQKENI. CDR3 length equals 16 residues. Trimming removed 4 bases at V and 0 bases at J, with 13 bases between.

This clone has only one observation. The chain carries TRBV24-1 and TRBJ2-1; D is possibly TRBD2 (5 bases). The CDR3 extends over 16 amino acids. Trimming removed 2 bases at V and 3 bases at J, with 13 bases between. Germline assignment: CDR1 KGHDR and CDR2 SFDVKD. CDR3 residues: CATSDSSGMNYNEQFF. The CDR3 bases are TGTGCCACCAGTGATTCATCCGGGATGAACTACAATGAGCAGTTCTTC.

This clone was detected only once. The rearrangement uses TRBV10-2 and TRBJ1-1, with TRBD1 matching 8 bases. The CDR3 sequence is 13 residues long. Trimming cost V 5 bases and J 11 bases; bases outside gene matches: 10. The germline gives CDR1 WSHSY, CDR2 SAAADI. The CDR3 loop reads CASSYDRGLAAFF. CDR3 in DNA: TGCGCCAGCAGTTATGACAGGGGTCTGGCGGCTTTCTTT.

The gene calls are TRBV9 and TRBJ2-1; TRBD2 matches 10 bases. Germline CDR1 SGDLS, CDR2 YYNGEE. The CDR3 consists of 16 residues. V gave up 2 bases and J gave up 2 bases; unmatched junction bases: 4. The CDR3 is CASSVSGTSAYNEQFF. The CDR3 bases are TGTGCCAGCAGCGTCTCCGGGACTAGCGCCTACAATGAGCAGTTCTTC.

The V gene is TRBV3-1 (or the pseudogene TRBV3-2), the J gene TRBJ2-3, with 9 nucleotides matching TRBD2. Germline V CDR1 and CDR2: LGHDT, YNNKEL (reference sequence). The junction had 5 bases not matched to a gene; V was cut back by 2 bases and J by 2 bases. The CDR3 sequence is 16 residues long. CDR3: CASSQLAGANTDTQYF. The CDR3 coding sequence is TGTGCCAGCAGCCAATTAGCGGGGGCGAACACAGATACGCAGTATTTT.

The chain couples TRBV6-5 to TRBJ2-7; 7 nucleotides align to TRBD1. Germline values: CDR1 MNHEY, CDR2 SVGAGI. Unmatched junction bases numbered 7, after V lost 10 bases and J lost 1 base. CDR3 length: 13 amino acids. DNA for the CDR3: TGTGCCACCGGGACAGCAGCTTCCTACGAGCAGTACTTC. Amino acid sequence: CATGTAASYEQYF.

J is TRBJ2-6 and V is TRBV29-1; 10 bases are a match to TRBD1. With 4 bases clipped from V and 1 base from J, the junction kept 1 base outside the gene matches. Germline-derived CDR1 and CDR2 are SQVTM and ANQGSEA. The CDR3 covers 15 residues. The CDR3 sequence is CSVGTGGSGANVLTF. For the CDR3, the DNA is TGCAGCGTTGGGACAGGGGGGTCTGGGGCCAACGTCCTGACTTTC.

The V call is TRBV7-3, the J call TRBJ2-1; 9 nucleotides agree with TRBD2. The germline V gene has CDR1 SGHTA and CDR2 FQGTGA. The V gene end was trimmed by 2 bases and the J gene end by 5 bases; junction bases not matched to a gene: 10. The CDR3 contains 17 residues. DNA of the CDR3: TGTGCCAGCAGCTTACCGTGCAGAGCGGGGGGCAACAATGAGCAGTTCTTC. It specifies CASSLPCRAGGNNEQFF.

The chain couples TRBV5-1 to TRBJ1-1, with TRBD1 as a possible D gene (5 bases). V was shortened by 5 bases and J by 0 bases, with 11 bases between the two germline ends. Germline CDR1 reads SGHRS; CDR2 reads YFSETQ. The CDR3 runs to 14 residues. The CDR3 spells CASRTDPMNTEAFF. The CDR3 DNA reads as TGCGCCAGCAGGACAGACCCTATGAACACTGAAGCTTTCTTT.

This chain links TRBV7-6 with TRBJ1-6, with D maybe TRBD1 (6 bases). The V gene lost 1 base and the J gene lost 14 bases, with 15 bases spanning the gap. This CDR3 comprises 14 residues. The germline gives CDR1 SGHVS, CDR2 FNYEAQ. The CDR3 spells CASSLEPGAGALHF. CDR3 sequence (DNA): TGTGCCAGCAGCTTAGAGCCTGGGGCAGGGGCCCTCCACTTT. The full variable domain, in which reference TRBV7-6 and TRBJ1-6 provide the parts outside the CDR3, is GAGVSQSPRYKVTKRGQDVALRCDPISGHVSLYWYRQALGQGPEFLTYFNYEAQQDKSGLPNDRFSAERPEGSISTLTIQRTEQRDSAMYRCASSLEPGAGALHFGNGTRLTVT.

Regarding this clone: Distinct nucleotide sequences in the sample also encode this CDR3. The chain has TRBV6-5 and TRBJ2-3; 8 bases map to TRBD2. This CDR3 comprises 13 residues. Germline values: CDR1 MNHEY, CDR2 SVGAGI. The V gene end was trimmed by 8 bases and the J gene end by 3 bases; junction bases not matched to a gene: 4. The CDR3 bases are TGTGCCAGCCTGAGCGGGGGTACAGATACGCAGTATTTT. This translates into CASLSGGTDTQYF.

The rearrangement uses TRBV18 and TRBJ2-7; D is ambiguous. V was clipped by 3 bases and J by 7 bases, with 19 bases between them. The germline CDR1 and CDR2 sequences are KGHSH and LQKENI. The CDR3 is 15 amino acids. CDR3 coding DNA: TGTGCCAGCTCACCCCCCAATGTCCCAATCGGTGAGCAGTACTTC. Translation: CASSPPNVPIGEQYF.

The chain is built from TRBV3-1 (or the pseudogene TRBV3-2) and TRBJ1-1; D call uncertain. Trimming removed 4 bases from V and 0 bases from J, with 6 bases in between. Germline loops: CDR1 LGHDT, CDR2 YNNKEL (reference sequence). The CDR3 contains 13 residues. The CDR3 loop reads CASSPVVNTEAFF. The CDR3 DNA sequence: TGTGCCAGCAGCCCTGTAGTGAACACTGAAGCTTTCTTT.

The CDR3 spells CASSDQGTDTQYF. For the CDR3, the DNA is TGCGCCAGCAGCGATCAGGGAACAGATACGCAGTATTTT. The V and J genes are TRBV5-1 and TRBJ2-3, with TRBD1 as a possible D gene (5 bases). V shed 4 bases and J shed 3 bases, with 9 bases lying between them. This CDR3 spans 13 amino acids. Germline CDR1 reads SGHRS; CDR2 reads YFSETQ.

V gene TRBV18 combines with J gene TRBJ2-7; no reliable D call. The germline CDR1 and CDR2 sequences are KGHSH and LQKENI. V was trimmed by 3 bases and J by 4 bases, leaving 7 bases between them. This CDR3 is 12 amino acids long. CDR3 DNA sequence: TGTGCCAGCTCACCTGGTCAGTACGAGCAGTACTTC. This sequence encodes CASSPGQYEQYF.

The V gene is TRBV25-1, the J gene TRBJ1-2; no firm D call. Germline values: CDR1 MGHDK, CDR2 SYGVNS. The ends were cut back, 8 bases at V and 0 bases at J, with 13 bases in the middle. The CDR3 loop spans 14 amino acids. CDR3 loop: CASLSVDPNYGYTF. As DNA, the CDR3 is TGTGCCAGCTTAAGCGTGGATCCTAACTATGGCTACACCTTC.

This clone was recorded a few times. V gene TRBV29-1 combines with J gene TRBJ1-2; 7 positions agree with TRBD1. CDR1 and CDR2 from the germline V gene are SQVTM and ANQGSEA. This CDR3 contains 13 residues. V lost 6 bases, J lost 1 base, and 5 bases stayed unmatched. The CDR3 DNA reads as TGCAGCGTACCGGGACAGCTTAACTATGGCTACACCTTC. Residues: CSVPGQLNYGYTF. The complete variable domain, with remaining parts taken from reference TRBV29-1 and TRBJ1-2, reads SAVISQKPSRDICQRGTSLTIQCQVDSQVTMMFWYRQQPGQSLTLIATANQGSEATYESGFVIDKFPISRPNLTFSTLTVSNMSPEDSSIYLCSVPGQLNYGYTFGSGTRLTVV.

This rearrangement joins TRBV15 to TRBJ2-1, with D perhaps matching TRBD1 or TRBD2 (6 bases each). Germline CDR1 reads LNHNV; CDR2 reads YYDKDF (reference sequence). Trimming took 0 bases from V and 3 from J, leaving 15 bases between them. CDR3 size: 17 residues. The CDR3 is CATSRDGARGRYNEQFF. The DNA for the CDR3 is TGTGCCACCAGCAGAGACGGGGCTCGGGGGCGCTACAATGAGCAGTTCTTC.

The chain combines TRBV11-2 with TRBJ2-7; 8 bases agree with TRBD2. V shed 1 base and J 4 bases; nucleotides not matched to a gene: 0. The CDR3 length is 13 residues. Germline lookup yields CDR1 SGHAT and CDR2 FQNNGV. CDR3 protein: CASSLGGGYEQYF. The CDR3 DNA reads TGTGCCAGCAGCTTAGGCGGGGGGTACGAGCAGTACTTC.

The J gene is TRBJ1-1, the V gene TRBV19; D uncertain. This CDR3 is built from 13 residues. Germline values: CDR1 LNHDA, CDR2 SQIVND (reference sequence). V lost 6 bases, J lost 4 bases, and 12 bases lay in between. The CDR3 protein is CASRAVAGTEAFF. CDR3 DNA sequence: TGTGCCAGTAGGGCCGTGGCCGGCACTGAAGCTTTCTTT.

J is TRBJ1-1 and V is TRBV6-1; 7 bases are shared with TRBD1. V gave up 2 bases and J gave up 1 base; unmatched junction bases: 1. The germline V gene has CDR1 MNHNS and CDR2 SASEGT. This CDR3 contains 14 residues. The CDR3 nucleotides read TGTGCCAGCAGTGAATACAGGGGGAACACTGAAGCTTTCTTT. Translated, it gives CASSEYRGNTEAFF.

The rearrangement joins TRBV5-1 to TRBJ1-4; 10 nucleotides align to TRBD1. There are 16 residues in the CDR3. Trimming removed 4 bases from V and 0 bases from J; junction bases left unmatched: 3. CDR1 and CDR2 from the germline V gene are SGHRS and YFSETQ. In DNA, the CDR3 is TGCGCCAGCAGCCCTGGACAGGGGGCAACTAATGAAAAACTGTTTTTT. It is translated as CASSPGQGATNEKLFF.

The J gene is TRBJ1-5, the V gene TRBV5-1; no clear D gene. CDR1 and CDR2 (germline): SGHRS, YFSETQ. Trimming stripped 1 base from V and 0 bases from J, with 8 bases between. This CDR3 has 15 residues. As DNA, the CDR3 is TGCGCCAGCAGCTTGTTTGGTGATAGCAATCAGCCCCAGCATTTT. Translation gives CASSLFGDSNQPQHF.